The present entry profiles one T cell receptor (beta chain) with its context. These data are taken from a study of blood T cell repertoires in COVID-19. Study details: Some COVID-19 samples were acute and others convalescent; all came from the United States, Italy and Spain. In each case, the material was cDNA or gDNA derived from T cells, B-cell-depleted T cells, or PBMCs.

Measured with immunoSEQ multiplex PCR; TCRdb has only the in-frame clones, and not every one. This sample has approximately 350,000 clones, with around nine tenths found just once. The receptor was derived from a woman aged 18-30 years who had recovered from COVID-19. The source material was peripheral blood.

CDR3 sequence (DNA): TGTGCCAGCAGCAACACAGGGTTGGCGCCAGATACGCAGTATTTT. Translation: CASSNTGLAPDTQYF. The chain is built from TRBV5-5 and TRBJ2-3; D possibly corresponds to TRBD1 (6 bases). Trimming cost V 4 bases and J 4 bases, with 16 bases left between them. Germline V CDR1 and CDR2: SGHKS, YYEKEE (reference sequence). The CDR3 totals 15 residues.